These 27 T cell receptor beta chains were sequenced from one sample in a study of post-analysis software for immune sequencing data. Their target antigens are unknown. The TCR beta cDNA libraries carried unique molecular identifiers. Via MiXCR, TCRdb re-called the PCR reads, giving one row per CDR3 protein. The sample lists roughly 670,000 distinct CDR3 sequences; approximately 60% were seen once. Study-level points and caveats: Relative to controls, patients had several TRBV segments at higher frequency, with TRBV5-6, TRBV5-1 and TRBV20-1 among these.

Sequencing was performed on blood. These receptors were obtained from a girl aged 2 to 10 with multiple sclerosis.

The chain joins TRBV29-1 to TRBJ1-1; 9 bases are a match to TRBD1. V was clipped by 7 bases and J by 1 base; unmatched bases: 7. There are 14 residues in the CDR3. Germline V gene data show CDR1 as SQVTM and CDR2 as ANQGSEA. The CDR3 loop reads CSAVSQGANTEAFF. DNA of the CDR3: TGCAGCGCTGTTTCACAGGGGGCGAACACTGAAGCTTTCTTT.

V is TRBV3-1 and J is TRBJ2-1; 8 bases align to TRBD2. The junction had 12 bases not matched to a gene; V was cut back by 4 bases and J by 1 base. This CDR3 contains 18 residues. Germline lookup yields CDR1 LGHDT and CDR2 YNNKEL (reference sequence). The CDR3, as DNA: TGTGCCAGCAGCCGCCAACTTCTAGCGGGCTCGTCCTACAATGAGCAGTTCTTC. The encoded protein is CASSRQLLAGSSYNEQFF.

The gene calls are TRBV5-1 and TRBJ2-7; unclear D gene. The CDR3 contains 15 residues. In germline, CDR1 is SGHRS, CDR2 YFSETQ. Between the trimmed V and J ends, which lost 0 bases and 7 bases, there was a span of 17 bases. DNA of the CDR3: TGCGCCAGCAGCTTGGCTGGGAATCTAGAAGGTGAGCAGTACTTC. It is translated as CASSLAGNLEGEQYF.

The V and J genes are TRBV5-1 and TRBJ2-7, with 11 bases lining up with TRBD2. CDR1 is SGHRS and CDR2 is YFSETQ in the germline V gene. Losses at the gene ends were 3 bases for V and 0 bases for J; bases not matched to a gene: 8. The CDR3 is made up of 17 amino acids. CDR3 residues: CASSSKLAGDPSYEQYF. The CDR3 DNA reads TGCGCCAGCAGCTCGAAACTAGCGGGAGACCCCTCCTACGAGCAGTACTTC.

This clonotype has more than one count but fewer than ten. V usage is TRBV6-1 and J usage is TRBJ1-2; the D is unclear. Germline V gives CDR1 MNHNS, CDR2 SASEGT. The ends were cut back, 1 base at V and 8 bases at J, with 5 bases in the middle. This CDR3 has 11 amino acids. This chain's CDR3 is CASSEESGYTF. The CDR3 DNA sequence: TGTGCCAGCAGTGAAGAGTCGGGCTACACCTTC.

This clonotype was observed a handful of times. The V call is TRBV3-1, the J call TRBJ2-5; 12 nucleotides agree with TRBD2. CDR3 length: 16 amino acids. Germline values: CDR1 LGHDT, CDR2 YNNKEL (reference sequence). V dropped 5 bases and J dropped 2; count of bases not matched to a gene: 6. The CDR3 sequence: CASSFRLAGAQETQYF. The CDR3 DNA sequence: TGTGCCAGCAGCTTCCGACTAGCGGGGGCACAAGAGACCCAGTACTTC.

This chain uses TRBV7-2 with TRBJ2-5, with a possible D match to TRBD1 (5 bases). The CDR3 extends over 14 amino acids. Trimming left V 3 bases short and J 2 bases short, with 10 bases between. Per germline, CDR1 SGHTA and CDR2 FQGNSA. In DNA, the CDR3 is TGTGCCAGCAGCTTCAGGGTTTCGCAAGAGACCCAGTACTTC. This codes for CASSFRVSQETQYF. Together with reference TRBV7-2 and TRBJ2-5, the CDR3 gives the full variable domain: GAGVSQSPSNKVTEKGKDVELRCDPISGHTALYWYRQSLGQGLEFLIYFQGNSAPDKSGLPSDRFSAERTGGSVSTLTIQRTQQEDSAVYLCASSFRVSQETQYFGPGTRLLVL.

V usage is TRBV15 and J usage is TRBJ1-5, with 9 positions matching TRBD1. In germline, CDR1 is LNHNV, CDR2 YYDKDF (reference sequence). The CDR3 consists of 15 residues. The J segment lost 6 bases and the V segment lost 1 base, leaving 4 bases of the junction unmatched. CDR3 sequence (DNA): TGTGCCACCAGCAGAGTACAGGGGGCAGGTCAGCCCCAGCATTTT. Its translation is CATSRVQGAGQPQHF.

This clonotype came up a few times. The gene calls are TRBV7-2 and TRBJ2-1, with D unclear. This CDR3 has 14 amino acids. The germline V gene has CDR1 SGHTA and CDR2 FQGNSA. The V gene lost 1 base and the J gene lost 5 bases, with 9 bases spanning the gap. The CDR3 is CASSLGMFNNEQFF. CDR3 coding DNA: TGTGCCAGCAGCTTAGGGATGTTTAACAATGAGCAGTTCTTC.

J is TRBJ1-2 and V is TRBV7-2; D might be TRBD1 (6 bases). Germline CDR1 is SGHTA and CDR2 is FQGNSA. This CDR3 region has 14 residues. Trimming shortened V by 5 bases and J by 2 bases, and 12 bases separated the two germline ends. The CDR3: CASSQTGENYGYTF. CDR3 DNA sequence: TGTGCCAGCAGCCAGACAGGTGAAAACTATGGCTACACCTTC.

This clonotype was recorded once. This chain joins TRBV10-2 and TRBJ2-1; perhaps TRBD1 as D (5 bases). Trimming removed 6 bases at V and 6 bases at J, with 12 bases between. Germline V gives CDR1 WSHSY, CDR2 SAAADI. The CDR3 runs to 13 residues. This CDR3 is CASRESTGNEQFF. The CDR3 DNA is TGCGCCAGCAGAGAATCCACAGGCAATGAGCAGTTCTTC.

This chain joins TRBV15 and TRBJ1-5; the match to TRBD1 covers 7 bases. The junction had 10 bases not matched to a gene; V was cut back by 5 bases and J by 9 bases. The germline CDR1 and CDR2 sequences are LNHNV and YYDKDF (reference sequence). CDR3 length equals 14 residues. The CDR3 loop is CATSGQGGGSPQHF. CDR3 nucleotide sequence: TGTGCCACCAGCGGTCAGGGGGGGGGTTCGCCCCAGCATTTT.

The chain links TRBV7-2 to TRBJ2-5; D gene unclear. Germline V gene data show CDR1 as SGHTA and CDR2 as FQGNSA. Trimming removed 2 bases from V and 3 bases from J, with 10 bases in between. This CDR3 is built from 14 residues. CDR3 nucleotide sequence: TGTGCCAGCAGCTTACGGATCGGTAAAGAGACCCAGTACTTC. Translation gives CASSLRIGKETQYF.

The rearrangement joins TRBV20-1 to TRBJ2-7, with 8 bases identical to TRBD2. This CDR3 is 12 amino acids long. V lost 5 bases, J lost 3 bases, and 3 bases stayed unmatched. CDR1 DFQATT and CDR2 SNEGSKA come from the germline V gene (reference sequence). CDR3 in amino acids: CSAPGGGYEQYF. In DNA, the CDR3 is TGCAGTGCTCCGGGAGGGGGCTACGAGCAGTACTTC.

This clonotype appeared a few times. V is TRBV28 and J is TRBJ2-1; D call uncertain. Between the trimmed V and J ends, which lost 1 base and 4 bases, there was a span of 8 bases. CDR3 size: 14 residues. Per germline, CDR1 MDHEN and CDR2 SYDVKM. The CDR3 nucleotides are TGTGCCAGCAGTTTATCCCCACCGTACAATGAGCAGTTCTTC. Translating gives CASSLSPPYNEQFF.

The V and J genes are TRBV7-2 and TRBJ1-4; D is ambiguous. Per germline, CDR1 SGHTA and CDR2 FQGNSA. V was pared by 5 bases and J by 2 bases, with 18 bases between. The CDR3 runs 17 residues. CDR3 coding DNA: TGTGCCAGCAGCAAATGGGTATCTCCGCAGACTAATGAAAAACTGTTTTTT. It codes for CASSKWVSPQTNEKLFF.

The rearrangement uses TRBV7-2 and TRBJ2-2; D possibly corresponds to TRBD2 (5 bases). With 5 bases removed from V and 5 bases from J, the gap between germline ends came to 15 bases. Germline V gives CDR1 SGHTA, CDR2 FQGNSA. The CDR3 loop spans 15 amino acids. CDR3 DNA: TGTGCCAGCAGCGCGACCCTCGGGATGACCGGGGAGCTGTTTTTT. It encodes CASSATLGMTGELFF.

The chain carries TRBV7-6 and TRBJ2-3, with a weak D call TRBD1 (5 bases). Trimming removed 4 bases from V and 4 bases from J, with 12 bases in between. This CDR3 region has 14 residues. Germline CDR1 is SGHVS and CDR2 is FNYEAQ. The CDR3 loop reads CASSSPDSSDTQYF. CDR3 sequence (DNA): TGTGCCAGCAGCTCCCCCGACAGCTCAGATACGCAGTATTTT.

The chain employs TRBV20-1 and TRBJ2-7, with TRBD1 identical over 10 bases. The germline gives CDR1 DFQATT, CDR2 SNEGSKA (reference sequence). This CDR3 is built from 15 residues. J lost 5 bases, V lost 4 bases, and 11 bases had no gene match. The CDR3 is CSAKLELGQGNEQYF. Written as DNA, the CDR3 is TGCAGTGCTAAGCTCGAGTTGGGACAGGGGAACGAGCAGTACTTC.

The chain links TRBV29-1 to TRBJ1-1, with D perhaps TRBD1 (5 bases). Germline V gene lookup returns CDR1 SQVTM and CDR2 ANQGSEA. This CDR3 contains 15 residues. Deletions cut 0 bases from V and 3 bases from J, with 14 bases between. For the CDR3, the DNA is TGCAGCGTTGAAGACGGGGCCGCTTTTGACACTGAAGCTTTCTTT. Its protein product is CSVEDGAAFDTEAFF.

The V and J genes are TRBV5-6 and TRBJ1-1, with D possibly matching TRBD1 (6 bases). This CDR3 region has 15 residues. V was cut by 2 bases and J by 2 bases, with 13 bases left in between. Germline CDR1 SGHDT, CDR2 YYEEEE. Here the CDR3 reads CASSFLGGLNTEAFF. In nucleotides, the CDR3 is TGTGCCAGCAGCTTCCTTGGGGGGCTTAACACTGAAGCTTTCTTT.

V is TRBV5-1 and J is TRBJ2-5; TRBD1 agrees at 7 bases. The V gene's germline CDR1 is SGHRS and CDR2 YFSETQ. V lost 3 bases to trimming and J lost 5 bases; unmatched junction nucleotides: 10. This CDR3 region has 15 residues. This chain's CDR3 is CASSSRTGKDETQYF. The CDR3 nucleotides are TGCGCCAGCAGCTCCAGGACAGGAAAGGACGAGACCCAGTACTTC.

This rearrangement joins TRBV6-5 to TRBJ1-5, with a weak D call TRBD1 (5 bases). The CDR3 spans 15 residues. V dropped 6 bases and J dropped 4 bases, with 16 bases sitting between them. Per the germline V gene, CDR1 is MNHEY and CDR2 is SVGAGI. CDR3 coding DNA: TGTGCCAGCAGACCCCCCGGAGGGGTGAATCAGCCCCAGCATTTT. It is translated as CASRPPGGVNQPQHF.

This CDR3 is CASREGATQPQHF. In DNA, the CDR3 is TGTGCCAGCAGGGAAGGGGCGACTCAGCCCCAGCATTTT. This sequence joins TRBV12-3 or TRBV12-4 and TRBJ1-5, with D possibly TRBD1 on 5 matching bases. The CDR3 contains 13 residues. V was pared by 6 bases and J by 6 bases, with 12 bases between.

The chain joins TRBV12-3 or TRBV12-4 to TRBJ2-1; TRBD2 aligns across 10 bases. Trimming cost V 3 bases and J 8 bases; bases outside gene matches: 4. The CDR3 is made up of 14 amino acids. The CDR3 nucleotides are TGTGCCAGCAGTTTCGGGCTAGCGGGGGATGAGCAGTTCTTC. This sequence encodes CASSFGLAGDEQFF.

V usage is TRBV7-6 and J usage is TRBJ2-3; 8 bases agree with TRBD2. CDR3 length: 19 amino acids. Germline lookup yields CDR1 SGHVS and CDR2 FNYEAQ. V trimming: 5 bases; J trimming: 1 base; junction bases outside the gene matches: 17. The DNA of the CDR3 is TGTGCCAGCAGCCCCGGACCCAGCGGGGGACGCGTTCGCACAGATACGCAGTATTTT. Translation: CASSPGPSGGRVRTDTQYF.

In regard to this clonotype: The final CDR3 position lacks the conserved phenylalanine or tryptophan, pointing to a likely read error. V is TRBV20-1 and J is TRBJ1-5; 7 positions match TRBD1. The CDR3 runs to 13 residues. The germline CDR1 and CDR2 sequences are DFQATT and SNEGSKA (reference sequence). With 4 bases clipped from V and 0 bases from J, the junction kept 0 bases outside the gene matches. The CDR3 DNA is TGCAGTGCTACAGGGGGTAGCAATCAGCCCCAGCATTGT. Protein product: CSATGGSNQPQHC.